These 10 T cell receptor beta chains originate from one sample sequenced in a study of blood T cell repertoires in COVID-19. Here immunoSEQ multiplex PCR was the method, and the copy in TCRdb shows in-frame clones only, minus some. Counted here are 100,000 to 120,000 clones, 85% occurring once; the ten biggest clones make up around an eighth. Sequenced sample: peripheral blood. Source of these receptors: a human donor in a cohort sampled during active COVID-19.

V and J are TRBV19 and TRBJ1-6; D is unclear. The CDR3 totals 13 residues. Trimming left V 7 bases short and J 2 bases short, with 6 bases between. Germline values: CDR1 LNHDA, CDR2 SQIVND (reference sequence). DNA for the CDR3: TGTGCCAGTAAACAGACCTATAATTCACCCCTCCACTTT. Amino acid sequence: CASKQTYNSPLHF. Variable domain in full (rest from reference TRBV19 and TRBJ1-6): DGGITQSPKYLFRKEGQNVTLSCEQNLNHDAMYWYRQDPGQGLRLIYYSQIVNDFQKGDIAEGYSVSREKKESFPLTVTSAQKNPTAFYLCASKQTYNSPLHFGNGTRLTVT.

The J gene is TRBJ2-2, the V gene TRBV9; 8 bases match TRBD2. The CDR3 length is 16 residues. V dropped 4 bases and J dropped 4; count of bases not matched to a gene: 9. Germline CDR1 reads SGDLS; CDR2 reads YYNGEE. This CDR3 reads CASSSLAGHPTGELFF. For the CDR3, the DNA is TGTGCCAGCAGCTCATTAGCGGGACACCCCACCGGGGAGCTGTTTTTT.

The chain carries TRBV23-1 and TRBJ1-5; perhaps TRBD1 as D (6 bases). TRBV23-1 carries the ORF label, with uncertain function. The CDR3 has 18 residues. The V gene lost 6 bases and the J gene lost 1 base, with 22 bases spanning the gap. The CDR3 protein is CASSQRTVPGGSNQPQHF. CDR3 coding DNA: TGCGCCAGCAGCCAGAGGACAGTTCCCGGCGGGAGCAATCAGCCCCAGCATTTT.

This clone occurred a few times. The chain combines TRBV5-1 with TRBJ2-3; 8 bases line up with TRBD2. This CDR3 has 16 residues. Germline CDR1 SGHRS, CDR2 YFSETQ. J gave up 3 bases and V 0 bases, and 6 bases lay outside the gene matches. The CDR3 loop is CASSLGVAGLTDTQYF. The CDR3 DNA follows: TGCGCCAGCAGCTTGGGAGTAGCGGGGTTGACAGATACGCAGTATTTT.

V is TRBV28 and J is TRBJ1-5, with 8 bases fitting TRBD1. The trim removed 10 bases at V and 5 bases at J, leaving 7 bases unmatched. The CDR3 sequence is 13 residues long. The germline CDR1 and CDR2 sequences are MDHEN and SYDVKM. CDR3 amino acids: CAIADRGYQPQHF. The CDR3 bases are TGTGCCATCGCAGACAGGGGATATCAGCCCCAGCATTTT.

The rearrangement links TRBV9 to TRBJ2-1, with TRBD1 matching over 7 bases. After removal of 2 bases from V and 5 bases from J, the junction contained 7 bases not matched to a gene. CDR1 and CDR2 (germline): SGDLS, YYNGEE. The CDR3 is 15 residues long. CDR3 sequence reads: CASSVTGTENNEQFF. In nucleotides, the CDR3 is TGTGCCAGCAGCGTTACCGGGACAGAAAACAATGAGCAGTTCTTC.

This chain uses TRBV6-1 with TRBJ1-6, with a tentative D call TRBD1 (5 bases). CDR1 MNHNS and CDR2 SASEGT come from the germline V gene. V was shortened by 3 bases and J by 17 bases, with 14 bases between the two germline ends. The CDR3 consists of 12 residues. The CDR3 DNA follows: TGTGCCAGCAGTGACAGGGCCGGGCCGGTCCACTTT. This encodes CASSDRAGPVHF.

This chain uses TRBV9 with TRBJ2-5; D call uncertain. V was shortened by 3 bases and J by 0 bases, with 9 bases between the two germline ends. The CDR3 is 14 amino acids. CDR1 SGDLS and CDR2 YYNGEE come from the germline V gene. The CDR3 coding sequence is TGTGCCAGCAGCGACCCCCGGTACCAAGAGACCCAGTACTTC. Encoded protein: CASSDPRYQETQYF.

The chain recombines TRBV19 with TRBJ2-7; TRBD1 agrees at 10 bases. The V gene end was trimmed by 5 bases and the J gene end by 0 bases; junction bases not matched to a gene: 10. This CDR3 is built from 17 residues. Germline-derived CDR1 and CDR2 are LNHDA and SQIVND (reference sequence). The CDR3 region is CASSSRTGTGVSYEQYF. The CDR3 DNA sequence: TGTGCCAGTAGTTCCAGAACCGGGACAGGGGTCTCCTACGAGCAGTACTTC.

This clone appeared a single time. This chain joins TRBV9 and TRBJ2-3, with a weak D call TRBD2 (6 bases). This CDR3 is 17 amino acids long. Per the germline V gene, CDR1 is SGDLS and CDR2 is YYNGEE. The V end was cut by 4 bases, the J end by 5 bases, with 23 bases between. The CDR3 here is CASSPQLAGIRKDTQYF. CDR3 nucleotide sequence: TGTGCCAGCAGCCCCCAACTTGCGGGGATACGCAAAGATACGCAGTATTTT. Filled out from reference TRBV9 and TRBJ2-3, the complete variable domain reads DSGVTQTPKHLITATGQRVTLRCSPRSGDLSVYWYQQSLDQGLQFLIQYYNGEERAKGNILERFSAQQFPDLHSELNLSSLELGDSALYFCASSPQLAGIRKDTQYFGPGTRLTVL.